Shown below are 2 T cell receptor beta chains from a single sample sequenced in a study of molecular identifiers for immune sequencing clone quantification. TCRdb re-called the PCR reads through MiXCR, storing one row per CDR3 protein. The sample gives over 600,000 distinct CDR3 sequences, 20% of which show up once; roughly 0.83% is in the top ten. The sequenced sample was naive CD8+ T cells from blood, with Jurkat cell RNA spiked in. Specified subset: FACS-sorted CD8+CD4-CCR7+CD45RA+ naive T cells. The origin of the receptors is a human donor in good health. Some libraries in this study had Jurkat cell RNA spiked in.

The rearrangement links TRBV6-6 to TRBJ2-7, with D maybe TRBD2 (5 bases). V lost 2 bases, J lost 9 bases, and 8 bases lay in between. Germline V lookup: CDR1 MNHNY, CDR2 SVGAGI (reference sequence). The CDR3 has 11 amino acids. The CDR3 loop is CASSYGGGQYF. The CDR3 DNA is TGTGCCAGCAGTTACGGTGGAGGGCAGTACTTC.

This clonotype was found many times. This chain links TRBV28 with TRBJ1-2; D is perhaps TRBD1 (5 bases). The V and J ends lost 6 bases and 4 bases respectively, with 15 bases between them. The germline gives CDR1 MDHEN, CDR2 SYDVKM. This CDR3 contains 14 residues. CDR3 residues: CASSSPGTFYGYTF. The CDR3 DNA sequence: TGTGCCAGCAGCTCTCCAGGGACTTTCTATGGCTACACCTTC.